What follows is one TCR beta chain and its context. V was clipped by 5 bases and J by 7 bases, with 12 bases between them. From germline, CDR1 is MNHEY and CDR2 SVGEGT. The CDR3 runs to 13 residues. TCRdb independently ran MiXCR on the RT-PCR reads; one entry per CDR3 protein. The sample lists about 680,000 distinct CDR3 sequences, 12% to 15% occurring once. Sequencing input: memory CD4+ T cells from blood. The genes are TRBV6-2 or TRBV6-3 and TRBJ1-5; D ambiguous. The clonotype originates from a female donor in good health, serving as a healthy control. CDR3 in DNA: TGTGCCAGCAGTACCCTCGGTGGCCAGCCCCAGCATTTT. Its translation: CASSTLGGQPQHF.